This TCR beta chain was sequenced for a study of blood T cell repertoires in COVID-19. Everyone who took part was roughly 18 to 89 years old, and they came from 24 US areas. Methods used by the authors: Amplification of reference gene primers was used by the study to estimate nucleated cell counts. TCRdb's copy holds only in-frame clones and misses some; the assay was immunoSEQ multiplex PCR. From that table come the V and J calls and clone size; the DNA was used to work out D and trimming. Of fewer than 250,000 clones listed, just under 90% are singletons. CDR1 is LGHDT, CDR2 YNNKEL, per germline (reference sequence). The V gene lost 2 bases and the J gene lost 2 bases, with 9 bases spanning the gap. The CDR3 extends over 14 amino acids.

V and J are TRBV3-1 (or the pseudogene TRBV3-2) and TRBJ2-5, with a possible D match to TRBD1 (6 bases). The TCR comes from a man in his fifties who had been exposed to COVID-19. What was sequenced was PBMCs or T cells enriched from blood (not recorded which). The CDR3 protein is CASSQRTAQETQYF. CDR3 coding DNA: TGTGCCAGCAGCCAACGGACAGCTCAAGAGACCCAGTACTTC.